Listed here are 21 T cell receptor beta chains from one sample, sequenced in a study of blood T cell repertoires in COVID-19. Clones were read by immunoSEQ multiplex PCR, and TCRdb kept only the in-frame ones, dropping some. The sample includes 130,000 to 150,000 clones, about 76% of them seen just once. The sequenced sample consisted of peripheral blood. The receptors shown here come from a man older than 75 with acute or convalescent COVID-19.

The chain has TRBV5-1 and TRBJ1-3, with a possible D match to TRBD1 (5 bases). The V end was cut by 7 bases, the J end by 4 bases, with 15 bases between. The CDR3 contains 14 residues. Germline V gene sequence: CDR1 SGHRS, CDR2 YFSETQ. In DNA, the CDR3 is TGCGCCAGCGGTCAGGGTATATCCGGAAACACCATATATTTT. Its protein product is CASGQGISGNTIYF.

V gene TRBV28 combines with J gene TRBJ2-1, with D possibly being TRBD2 (6 bases). Trimming removed 4 bases from V and 0 bases from J, with 16 bases in between. Germline V CDR1 and CDR2: MDHEN, SYDVKM. The CDR3 sequence is 17 residues long. The CDR3 here is CASSSPGELRSYNEQFF. CDR3 coding DNA: TGTGCCAGCAGTTCCCCGGGGGAGTTACGCTCCTACAATGAGCAGTTCTTC.

The chain has TRBV7-9 and TRBJ2-7; no reliable D call. This CDR3 comprises 11 residues. The V end was cut by 5 bases, the J end by 3 bases, with 5 bases between. Germline CDR1 SEHNR, CDR2 FQNEAQ (reference sequence). The DNA of the CDR3 is TGTGCCAGCAGCCCCCACTACGAGCAGTACTTC. Translating it yields CASSPHYEQYF.

The J gene is TRBJ1-2, the V gene TRBV29-1; tentatively, D is TRBD1 (5 bases). The length of the CDR3 is 12 residues. V shed 7 bases and J shed 7 bases, with 16 bases lying between them. The germline CDR1 and CDR2 sequences are SQVTM and ANQGSEA. Here the CDR3 DNA reads TGCAGCGCGGCGTCGGCAGGGTCTGGCTACACCTTC. It encodes CSAASAGSGYTF.

The chain recombines TRBV10-3 with TRBJ2-7; 10 nucleotides align to TRBD1. V shed 10 bases, J shed 2 bases, and the junction held 8 bases outside the gene matches. The CDR3 is 14 residues long. Germline V gene data show CDR1 as ENHRY and CDR2 as SYGVKD. The CDR3 spells CASHPGTGAYEQYF. The CDR3 DNA is TGTGCCAGCCACCCCGGGACAGGGGCCTACGAGCAGTACTTC.

This chain links TRBV27 with TRBJ2-1; TRBD2 matches 7 bases. V gave up 3 bases and J gave up 5 bases; unmatched junction bases: 10. This CDR3 comprises 16 residues. Germline lookup yields CDR1 MNHEY and CDR2 SMNVEV (reference sequence). The CDR3 here is CASSFRARGVDNEQFF. DNA of the CDR3: TGTGCCAGCAGTTTCAGGGCCCGGGGGGTCGACAATGAGCAGTTCTTC.

J is TRBJ1-6 and V is TRBV7-2, with TRBD1 matching over 7 bases. Losses at the gene ends were 0 bases for V and 9 bases for J; bases not matched to a gene: 8. Germline V gene data show CDR1 as SGHTA and CDR2 as FQGNSA. The CDR3 is 16 amino acids. CDR3: CASSLALDRVGSPLHF. For the CDR3, the DNA is TGTGCCAGCAGCTTAGCTCTAGACAGGGTGGGTTCACCCCTCCACTTT.

This clone was counted a few times. The chain uses TRBV7-9 and TRBJ2-3; TRBD2 agrees at 8 bases. Unmatched junction bases numbered 3, after V lost 5 bases and J lost 2 bases. Germline V gene sequence: CDR1 SEHNR, CDR2 FQNEAQ (reference sequence). The CDR3 consists of 14 residues. CDR3 region: CASSVSGDTDTQYF. DNA of the CDR3: TGTGCCAGCAGCGTTAGCGGGGACACAGATACGCAGTATTTT.

This chain links TRBV7-9 with TRBJ2-1; the D is unclear. The V end lost 1 base, the J end lost 5 bases, and 6 bases lay between the germline ends. Looked up from germline, CDR1 is SEHNR and CDR2 is FQNEAQ (reference sequence). The CDR3 contains 13 residues. The CDR3: CASSLDRHNEQFF. DNA for the CDR3: TGTGCCAGCAGCTTAGACAGACACAATGAGCAGTTCTTC.

Here the CDR3 reads CASRGRTGSLYGYTF. The CDR3 region has the DNA TGTGCCAGCAGGGGCCGGACAGGATCACTCTATGGCTACACCTTC. The chain employs TRBV7-2 and TRBJ1-2, with 7 bases identical to TRBD1. Germline V gene sequence: CDR1 SGHTA, CDR2 FQGNSA. The CDR3 runs to 15 residues. The V segment lost 6 bases and the J segment 4 bases; nucleotides outside the gene matches: 11.

In regard to this clone: Different DNA sequences within this sample yield the same CDR3. V usage is TRBV6-6 and J usage is TRBJ2-3; TRBD1 is a possible D gene (7 bases). The CDR3 contains 14 residues. The V end was cut by 5 bases, the J end by 3 bases, with 12 bases between. Germline lookup yields CDR1 MNHNY and CDR2 SVGAGI (reference sequence). The DNA for the CDR3 is TGTGCCAGCAGTGGAGGGGGCGCAACAGATACGCAGTATTTT. Protein product: CASSGGGATDTQYF.

The genes are TRBV4-3 and TRBJ2-7; D is possibly TRBD1 (6 bases). CDR1 and CDR2 from the germline V gene are LGHNA and YSLEER. Trimming took off 0 bases at V and 7 bases at J, with 13 bases between the two ends. This CDR3 has 14 amino acids. The CDR3 is CASSQDDRLGEQYF. The CDR3 DNA follows: TGCGCCAGCAGCCAAGACGACAGGCTAGGAGAGCAGTACTTC.

This chain uses TRBV9 with TRBJ2-2; possible D gene TRBD1, 6 bases. The CDR3 totals 17 residues. The germline V gene has CDR1 SGDLS and CDR2 YYNGEE. V was shortened by 4 bases and J by 5 bases, with 21 bases between the two germline ends. The CDR3 DNA sequence: TGTGCCAGCAGCCTCGGGGACACCCTTTCTCGAACCGGGGAGCTGTTTTTT. Its protein is CASSLGDTLSRTGELFF.

This clone was counted only a few times. The chain joins TRBV6-5 to TRBJ1-5; 7 bases map to TRBD1. This CDR3 has 14 residues. Germline CDR1 reads MNHEY; CDR2 reads SVGAGI. V shed 8 bases and J 3 bases; nucleotides not matched to a gene: 7. As DNA, the CDR3 is TGTGCCAGCCGACAGGGATCCCTCAATCAGCCCCAGCATTTT. Protein product: CASRQGSLNQPQHF.

The rearrangement uses TRBV24-1 and TRBJ2-3; TRBD2 matches at 11 bases. Germline values: CDR1 KGHDR, CDR2 SFDVKD. Trimming at V came to 3 bases and at J to 4 bases, leaving 11 bases not matched to a gene. The CDR3 contains 18 residues. The CDR3 reads CATSDPLRLAGSSDTQYF. The CDR3 DNA is TGTGCCACCAGTGATCCCCTACGACTAGCGGGGTCGTCAGATACGCAGTATTTT.

The chain links TRBV2 to TRBJ2-3; no clear D gene. CDR1 and CDR2 (germline): SNHLY, FYNNEI. The V and J ends lost 4 bases and 2 bases respectively, with 13 bases between them. The CDR3 is made up of 15 amino acids. Here the CDR3 reads CASSGDSQPTDTQYF. The CDR3 bases are TGTGCCAGCAGTGGTGACTCCCAACCCACAGATACGCAGTATTTT. Looking up the rest from reference TRBV2 and TRBJ2-3 gives the full variable domain: EPEVTQTPSHQVTQMGQEVILRCVPISNHLYFYWYRQILGQKVEFLVSFYNNEISEKSEIFDDQFSVERPDGSNFTLKIRSTKLEDSAMYFCASSGDSQPTDTQYFGPGTRLTVL.

The chain combines TRBV28 with TRBJ2-7, with 8 bases that match TRBD1. The CDR3 contains 15 residues. J was trimmed by 1 base and V by 6 bases; bases with no gene match: 8. Germline CDR1 MDHEN, CDR2 SYDVKM. CDR3 sequence reads: CASSRAGGRSYEQYF. The CDR3 bases are TGTGCCAGCAGCCGAGCAGGGGGCAGATCCTACGAGCAGTACTTC.

The chain links TRBV3-1 (or the pseudogene TRBV3-2) to TRBJ2-1; 8 positions agree with TRBD2. This CDR3 is 15 amino acids long. V dropped 7 bases and J dropped 0; count of bases not matched to a gene: 5. Germline assignment: CDR1 LGHDT and CDR2 YNNKEL (reference sequence). This chain's CDR3 is CASTLSGNSYNEQFF. CDR3 coding DNA: TGTGCCAGCACCCTTAGCGGGAACTCCTACAATGAGCAGTTCTTC.

This clone was detected only a few times. V gene TRBV27 combines with J gene TRBJ2-7, with 9 bases fitting TRBD1. CDR1 is MNHEY and CDR2 is SMNVEV in the germline V gene (reference sequence). The CDR3 totals 13 residues. The V and J ends lost 6 bases and 5 bases, in that order; junction bases with no gene match: 5. The CDR3 DNA reads as TGTGCCAGCAGGTCGACAGGGGGAGACGAGCAGTACTTC. It yields the protein CASRSTGGDEQYF.

The V gene is TRBV28, the J gene TRBJ2-7, with D possibly TRBD2 on 5 matching bases. The germline V and J ends were trimmed by 6 bases and 2 bases, with 17 bases remaining between them. This CDR3 region has 15 residues. Germline V gives CDR1 MDHEN, CDR2 SYDVKM. For the CDR3, the DNA is TGTGCCAGCAGCCAAAGCAAGGCGGGCACCTACGAGCAGTACTTC. Amino acid sequence: CASSQSKAGTYEQYF.

V gene TRBV28 combines with J gene TRBJ2-2; 13 nucleotides match TRBD2. Looked up from germline, CDR1 is MDHEN and CDR2 is SYDVKM. V was pared by 9 bases and J by 2 bases, with 6 bases of the junction left unmatched. This CDR3 is 16 amino acids long. CDR3 sequence: CASSLAGGPNTGELFF. CDR3 DNA sequence: TGTGCCAGTTCACTAGCGGGGGGGCCTAACACCGGGGAGCTGTTTTTT.